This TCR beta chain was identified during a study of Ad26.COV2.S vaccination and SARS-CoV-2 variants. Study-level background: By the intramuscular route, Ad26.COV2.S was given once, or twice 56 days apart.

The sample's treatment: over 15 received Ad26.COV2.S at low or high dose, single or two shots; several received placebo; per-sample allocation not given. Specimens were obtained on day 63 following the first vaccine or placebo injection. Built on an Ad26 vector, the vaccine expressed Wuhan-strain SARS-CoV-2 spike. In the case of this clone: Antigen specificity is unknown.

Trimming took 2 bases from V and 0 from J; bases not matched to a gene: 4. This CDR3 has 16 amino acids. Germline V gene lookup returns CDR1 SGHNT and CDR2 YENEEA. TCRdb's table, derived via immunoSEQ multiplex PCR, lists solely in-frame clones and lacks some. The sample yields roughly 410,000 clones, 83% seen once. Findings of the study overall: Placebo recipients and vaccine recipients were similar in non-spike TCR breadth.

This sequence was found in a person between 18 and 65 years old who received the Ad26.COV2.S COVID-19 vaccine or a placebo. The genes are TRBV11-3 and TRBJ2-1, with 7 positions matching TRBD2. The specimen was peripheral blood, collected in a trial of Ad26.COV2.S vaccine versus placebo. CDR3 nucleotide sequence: TGTGCCAGCAGCTTAAGCGGGGCTAGCTCCTACAATGAGCAGTTCTTC. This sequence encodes CASSLSGASSYNEQFF.